This T cell receptor beta chain was retrieved from a study of T cells in Graves' hyperthyroidism and ophthalmopathy. Study-wide results and limits: Ophthalmopathy, which appeared later, was predicted by the model a median approximately 6.7 months before onset.

Exclusions: uncontrolled infection, other autoimmune disease, pregnancy, lactation. Thyroid ultrasound, orbital computed tomography, clinical symptoms, and serum thyroxine and TRAb underpinned diagnoses. From RNA transcripts, TCR beta CDR3 regions were amplified. In the first-round RT-PCR of the TCR CDR3, the HTBI primer set was used. One entry per CDR3 protein, called by TCRdb with MiXCR from the multiplex PCR reads. The table lists about 300,000 distinct CDR3 sequences, roughly 18% of them singletons, with roughly 40% in the top ten. This clonotype was detected ten times or more. The antigen remains unidentified. The specimen was blood. The receptor comes from a man aged 45-60 years with Graves' ophthalmopathy.

In nucleotides, the CDR3 is TGTGCCAGCAGTTACCGGGACAGGGGGCGAGAGACCCAGTACTTC. It codes for CASSYRDRGRETQYF. V and J are TRBV6-5 and TRBJ2-5, with 12 bases aligning to TRBD1. The CDR3 consists of 15 residues. CDR1 is MNHEY and CDR2 is SVGAGI in the germline V gene. The V segment lost 2 bases and the J segment 4 bases; nucleotides outside the gene matches: 2.